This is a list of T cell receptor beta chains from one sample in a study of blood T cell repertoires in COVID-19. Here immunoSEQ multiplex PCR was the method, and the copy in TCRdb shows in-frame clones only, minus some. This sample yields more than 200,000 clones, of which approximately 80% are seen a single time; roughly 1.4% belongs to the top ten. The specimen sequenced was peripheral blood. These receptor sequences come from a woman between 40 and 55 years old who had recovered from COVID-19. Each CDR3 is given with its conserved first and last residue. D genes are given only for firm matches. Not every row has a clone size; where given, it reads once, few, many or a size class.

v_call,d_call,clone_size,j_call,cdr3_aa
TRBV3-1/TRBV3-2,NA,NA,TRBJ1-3,CASSHLVSGNTIYF
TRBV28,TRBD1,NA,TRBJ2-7,CASRRPGQGDKQYF
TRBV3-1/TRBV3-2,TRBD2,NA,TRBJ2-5,CASSRYSGGGETQYF
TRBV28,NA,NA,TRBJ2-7,CASSRGGASSYEQYF
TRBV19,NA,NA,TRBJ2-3,CASSRGRGADTQYF
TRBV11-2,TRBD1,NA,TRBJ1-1,CASSRQGSMNTEAFF
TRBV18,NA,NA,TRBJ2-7,CASSPTSRLEETYEQYF
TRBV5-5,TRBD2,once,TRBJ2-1,CASSTRDYQSQFF
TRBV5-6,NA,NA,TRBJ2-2,CASSLSVIGTGELFF
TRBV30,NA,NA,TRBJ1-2,CAWKRSTGGYTF
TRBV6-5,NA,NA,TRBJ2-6,CASSYQGSAGANVLTF
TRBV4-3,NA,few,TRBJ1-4,CASSQDLTELNEKLFF
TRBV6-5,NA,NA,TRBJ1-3,CASSYGGAGGNTIYF
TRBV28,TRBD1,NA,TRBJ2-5,CASSFQTGGPETQYF
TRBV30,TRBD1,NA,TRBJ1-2,CAWSRTGNYGYTF
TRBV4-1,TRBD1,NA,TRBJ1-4,CASSQEGQGNGKLFF
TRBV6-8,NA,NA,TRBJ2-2,CASIRVPRIRTGELFF
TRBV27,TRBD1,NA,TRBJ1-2,CASSTRTGHYGYTF
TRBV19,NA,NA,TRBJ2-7,CASSIVQGGQDEQYF
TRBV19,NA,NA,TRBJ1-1,CASSISNRYTEAFF
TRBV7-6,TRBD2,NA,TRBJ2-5,CASSQNSRGGWETQYF
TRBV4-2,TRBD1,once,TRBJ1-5,CASSQGQGANQPQHF
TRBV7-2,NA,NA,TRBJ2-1,CASSRGGRDEQFF
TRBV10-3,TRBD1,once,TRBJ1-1,CAIAGTGNTEAFF
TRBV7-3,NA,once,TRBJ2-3,CASSLISGFTDTQYF
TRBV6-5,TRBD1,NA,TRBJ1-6,CASSYQTGYGSPLHF
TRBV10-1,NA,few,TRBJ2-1,CATRGAHNEQFF
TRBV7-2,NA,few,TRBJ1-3,CASSLDSGYSGNTIYF
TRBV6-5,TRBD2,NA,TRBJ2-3,CASSYNLAGTDTQYF
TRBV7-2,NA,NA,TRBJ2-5,CASSFRETQYF
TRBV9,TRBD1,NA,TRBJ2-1,CASSALGQGESSYNEQFF
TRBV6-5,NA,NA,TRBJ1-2,CASSYSSPGVNYGYTF
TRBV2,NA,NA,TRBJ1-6,CASSASDRNNSPLHF
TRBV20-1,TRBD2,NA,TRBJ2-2,CSASIAGADTGELFF
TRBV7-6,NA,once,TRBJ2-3,CASSPNTDTQYF
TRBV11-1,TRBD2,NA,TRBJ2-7,CASSFGSGGPYEQYF
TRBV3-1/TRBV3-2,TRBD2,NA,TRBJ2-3,CASSSQRGGLTDTQYF
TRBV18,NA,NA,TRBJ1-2,CASSTGSNYGYTF
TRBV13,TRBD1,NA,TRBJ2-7,CASSLERTGSSYEQYF
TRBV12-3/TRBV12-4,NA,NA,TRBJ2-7,CASSLLLGSEQYF
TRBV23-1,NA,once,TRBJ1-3,CASSQSQPQGQDTIYF
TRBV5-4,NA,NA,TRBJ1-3,CASSIGTDNGNTIYF
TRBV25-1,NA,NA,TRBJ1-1,CASSLANEAFF